This TCR beta chain derives from a study of T-cell memory formation after mild COVID-19. Findings and caveats of the study: That cross-reactive memory joined was suggested by some responding clones appearing in pre-infection memory. Later expanders leaned CD4+, whereas clones that contracted between day 15 and 85 were balanced CD4/CD8.

The CDR3 extends over 13 amino acids. V shed 0 bases and J shed 4 bases, with 7 bases lying between them. Germline lookup yields CDR1 SGHRS and CDR2 YFSETQ. This clonotype occurred a few times. Its cognate antigen is unknown. A read error may be the cause here, since a much bigger clone is one base away. One entry per CDR3 protein results from TCRdb running MiXCR on the 5' RACE reads. The sample lists 470,000 or so distinct CDR3 sequences, about 20% seen once, with about 12% in the top ten. The chain is built from TRBV5-1 and TRBJ1-1; possibly TRBD1 for D (5 bases). Sequences were obtained from PBMCs or a T cell subset sorted from them (not recorded which). The sequence came from an adult woman who had mild COVID-19 (a few samples of this study predate the infection). Cell type and time point are not known. The CDR3 reads CASSLVGATEAFF. The DNA of the CDR3 is TGCGCCAGCAGCTTGGTAGGGGCCACTGAAGCTTTCTTT.